The T cell receptor beta chain under discussion was sequenced for a study of cytomegalovirus exposure and HLA in healthy donors. About this clone itself: Its antigen is unidentified.

This CDR3 has 15 residues. Losses at the gene ends were 6 bases for V and 1 base for J; bases not matched to a gene: 8. Germline V lookup: CDR1 LNHDA, CDR2 SQIVND (reference sequence). Vbeta (60) and Jbeta (13) primers were used in the PCR. Profiling relied on immunoSEQ multiplex PCR, and the TCRdb table lists in-frame clones only, not all of them. In all, the sample yields 75,000 to 95,000 clones. Findings of the study overall: A later analysis found common viral pathogens apparently linked to several of the most significant clusters. Per published reports, the classifier diagnosed cytomegalovirus status with high specificity and sensitivity.

The chain has TRBV19 and TRBJ1-1; 7 bases fit TRBD1. This TCR was sampled from a girl aged 10 to 17 in good health and CMV-seropositive. The sample taken for sequencing was PBMCs. The CDR3 nucleotides are TGTGCCAGTAGCTTTGACAGGGCGGCGAACACTGAAGCTTTCTTT. This gives the protein CASSFDRAANTEAFF.